This TCR beta chain was sequenced during a study of shared clonotypes between healthy human individuals. Concerning this clone itself: Its antigen is still unknown.

The CDR3 contains 13 residues. Germline V gene lookup returns CDR1 MNHNS and CDR2 SASEGT. V lost 5 bases, J lost 5 bases, and 11 bases lay in between. The repertoire was sequenced with immunoSEQ multiplex PCR; TCRdb's copy has only in-frame clones and lacks some. The sample gives approximately 980,000 clones, around three quarters of which show up once; approximately 1.5% is in the top ten. Study-level points and caveats: Among donors, clonotype sharing was expected to be affected by sequencing depth. In general, naive subsets displayed greater estimated richness than memory subsets did.

J is TRBJ2-3 and V is TRBV6-1; no clear D. The TCR was taken from a man aged 18 to 30 in good health. The sample consisted of memory CD4+ T cells sorted from blood. Subset denoted: CD45RA-negative fraction. The CDR3 nucleotides are TGTGCCAGCAGTCCAGGCGGCGGAGATACGCAGTATTTT. It codes for CASSPGGGDTQYF.